These 22 T cell receptor beta chains share one sample of origin, sequenced in a study of cytomegalovirus exposure and HLA in healthy donors. The study ran its PCR with 60 Vbeta and 13 Jbeta primers. The table came from immunoSEQ multiplex PCR; TCRdb's copy has only in-frame clones and leaves some out. The data contain around 140,000 clones, around four fifths of them singletons. The specimen was PBMCs. All receptors come from a female donor in good health and CMV-seronegative.

The V gene is TRBV5-1, the J gene TRBJ1-4, with unresolved D. The CDR3 consists of 14 residues. CDR1 SGHRS and CDR2 YFSETQ come from the germline V gene. V lost 1 base and J 6 bases, leaving 10 bases between the germline ends. For the CDR3, the DNA is TGCGCCAGCAGCTTGCTCGGGTTTGATGAAAAACTGTTTTTT. Amino acids: CASSLLGFDEKLFF.

The chain couples TRBV7-2 to TRBJ2-7; 8 nucleotides line up with TRBD2. Trimming removed 1 base from V and 2 bases from J; junction bases left unmatched: 4. Germline V gives CDR1 SGHTA, CDR2 FQGNSA. This CDR3 is 15 amino acids long. The CDR3 here is CASSLGLAIAYEQYF. The CDR3 DNA reads TGTGCCAGCAGCTTAGGACTAGCGATCGCCTACGAGCAGTACTTC.

This clone showed up just once. An end of the junction does not agree with germline; a read error may underlie this. V usage is TRBV7-9 and J usage is TRBJ1-2; D remains ambiguous. The CDR3 contains 11 residues. Per germline, CDR1 SEHNR and CDR2 FQNEAQ (reference sequence). The CDR3 sequence: CASSLVTELAF. The CDR3 nucleotides read TGTGCCAGCAGCTTAGTGACGGAGCTAGCCTTC. Combining the CDR3 with reference TRBV7-9 and TRBJ1-2 gives the whole variable domain DTGVSQNPRHKITKRGQNVTFRCDPISEHNRLYWYRQTLGQGPEFLTYFQNEAQLEKSRLLSDRFSAERPKGSFSTLEIQRTEQGDSAMYLCASSLVTELAFGSGTRLTVV.

This clone was observed a single time. The chain joins TRBV5-5 to TRBJ2-7; D gene unclear. This CDR3 contains 12 residues. V lost 4 bases and J 7 bases, leaving 12 bases between the germline ends. Germline lookup yields CDR1 SGHKS and CDR2 YYEKEE (reference sequence). The CDR3 nucleotides read TGTGCCAGCAGCCTGCACGGTGTTGAGCAGTACTTC. Protein: CASSLHGVEQYF.

Only a few counts were recorded for this clone. V is TRBV27 and J is TRBJ1-3, with D maybe TRBD1 (6 bases). Germline V gene data show CDR1 as MNHEY and CDR2 as SMNVEV (reference sequence). V was trimmed by 6 bases and J by 1 base, leaving 10 bases between them. The CDR3 covers 14 residues. The CDR3 DNA is TGTGCCAGCAGCCTAAGGGGGTCTGGAAACACCATATATTTT. Translating it yields CASSLRGSGNTIYF.

This chain links TRBV7-2 with TRBJ1-2; D perhaps matches TRBD1 (6 bases). V was pared by 5 bases and J by 7 bases, with 17 bases between. CDR1 and CDR2 from the germline V gene are SGHTA and FQGNSA. CDR3 length: 14 amino acids. CDR3 sequence: CASSPGQPKRGYTF. CDR3 sequence (DNA): TGTGCCAGCAGCCCAGGACAGCCCAAACGTGGCTACACCTTC. Using reference TRBV7-2 and TRBJ1-2 for the parts outside the CDR3, the full variable domain is GAGVSQSPSNKVTEKGKDVELRCDPISGHTALYWYRQSLGQGLEFLIYFQGNSAPDKSGLPSDRFSAERTGGSVSTLTIQRTQQEDSAVYLCASSPGQPKRGYTFGSGTRLTVV.

The chain has TRBV29-1 and TRBJ2-7; TRBD1 aligns across 8 bases. This CDR3 is 14 amino acids long. CDR1 and CDR2 (germline): SQVTM, ANQGSEA. V was clipped by 5 bases and J by 2 bases; unmatched bases: 8. CDR3: CSVHTGGAAYEQYF. DNA for the CDR3: TGCAGCGTTCATACAGGGGGTGCGGCCTACGAGCAGTACTTC.

This clone appeared a few times. The chain uses TRBV6-5 and TRBJ1-1; no definite D call. V was pared by 5 bases and J by 11 bases, with 15 bases between. Per the germline V gene, CDR1 is MNHEY and CDR2 is SVGAGI. The CDR3 consists of 12 residues. CDR3 loop: CASSQAGASAFF. The CDR3 DNA reads TGTGCCAGCAGTCAAGCGGGAGCATCGGCTTTCTTT.

The CDR3 loop is CASSDLADSTDTQYF. DNA for the CDR3: TGTGCCAGTAGTGACTTAGCGGATAGCACAGATACGCAGTATTTT. The chain links TRBV19 to TRBJ2-3; perhaps TRBD2 as D (6 bases). Between the trimmed V and J ends, which lost 5 bases and 0 bases, there was a span of 12 bases. Germline values: CDR1 LNHDA, CDR2 SQIVND (reference sequence). The CDR3 consists of 15 residues.

The chain couples TRBV6-5 to TRBJ2-1; TRBD1 aligns across 9 bases. V dropped 5 bases and J dropped 7; count of bases not matched to a gene: 9. Germline CDR1 and CDR2: MNHEY and SVGAGI. The CDR3 has 15 amino acids. The CDR3 here is CASSGQDRGVNEQFF. The DNA of the CDR3 is TGTGCCAGCAGTGGTCAGGACAGGGGAGTAAATGAGCAGTTCTTC.

The chain links TRBV5-1 to TRBJ1-2; no reliable D call. V lost 2 bases and J lost 2, with 13 bases in between. Germline V gene sequence: CDR1 SGHRS, CDR2 YFSETQ. The CDR3 has 15 residues. In DNA, the CDR3 is TGCGCCAGCAGCTTCTTACCGGGCGGGAACTATGGCTACACCTTC. Translation: CASSFLPGGNYGYTF.

This chain joins TRBV7-2 and TRBJ1-1; D not certain. The V and J ends lost 2 bases and 0 bases respectively, with 4 bases between them. In germline, CDR1 is SGHTA, CDR2 FQGNSA. This CDR3 has 13 amino acids. DNA of the CDR3: TGTGCCAGCAGCTTATTTATGAACACTGAAGCTTTCTTT. It yields the protein CASSLFMNTEAFF.

The CDR3 nucleotides read TGTGCCAGCAGTCTCCCCCCTGGCGGGAGATGGGGCGGGGAGCTGTTTTTT. Its translation is CASSLPPGGRWGGELFF. The chain combines TRBV28 with TRBJ2-2; 7 bases agree with TRBD2. Germline loops: CDR1 MDHEN, CDR2 SYDVKM. The V and J ends lost 5 bases and 7 bases, in that order; junction bases with no gene match: 16. CDR3 length: 17 amino acids.

The chain links TRBV28 to TRBJ2-4; 12 nucleotides line up with TRBD2. The CDR3 extends over 17 amino acids. Germline V gene lookup returns CDR1 MDHEN and CDR2 SYDVKM. The J segment lost 0 bases and the V segment lost 5 bases, leaving 5 bases of the junction unmatched. CDR3: CASSETSGSLAKNIQYF. The DNA of the CDR3 is TGTGCCAGCAGTGAGACTAGCGGGAGTCTAGCCAAAAACATTCAGTACTTC. Full variable domain (outside the CDR3, taken from reference TRBV28 and TRBJ2-4): DVKVTQSSRYLVKRTGEKVFLECVQDMDHENMFWYRQDPGLGLRLIYFSYDVKMKEKGDIPEGYSVSREKKERFSLILESASTNQTSMYLCASSETSGSLAKNIQYFGAGTRLSVL.

The chain links TRBV18 to TRBJ2-1; the D is unclear. Per germline, CDR1 KGHSH and CDR2 LQKENI. Trimming removed 3 bases from V and 7 bases from J, with 13 bases in between. The CDR3 totals 14 residues. The CDR3 sequence: CASSPDTKRNEQFF. The DNA for the CDR3 is TGTGCCAGCTCACCCGACACCAAAAGGAATGAGCAGTTCTTC.

The genes are TRBV25-1 and TRBJ1-4; D gene uncertain. The CDR3 has 16 amino acids. From germline, CDR1 is MGHDK and CDR2 SYGVNS. Trimming took 2 bases from V and 4 from J, leaving 14 bases between them. The CDR3: CASSEIRLAGNEKLFF. The CDR3 bases are TGTGCCAGCAGTGAAATTAGACTCGCGGGTAATGAAAAACTGTTTTTT.

The V and J genes are TRBV6-1 and TRBJ2-3; TRBD2 matches at 7 bases. The CDR3 is 15 amino acids. The germline V gene encodes CDR1 MNHNS and CDR2 SASEGT. Losses at the gene ends were 4 bases for V and 2 bases for J; bases not matched to a gene: 6. CDR3 nucleotides: TGTGCCAGCAGTGCCCCAGCGGGAACCACAGATACGCAGTATTTT. As protein: CASSAPAGTTDTQYF.

The rearrangement links TRBV29-1 to TRBJ2-7; 11 bases map to TRBD2. V was pared by 4 bases and J by 2 bases, with 7 bases of the junction left unmatched. Germline CDR1 and CDR2: SQVTM and ANQGSEA. The CDR3 consists of 15 residues. The CDR3 DNA reads TGCAGCGTTGGGGGTCTAGCGGGAGGCCCCTACGAGCAGTACTTC. Its translation: CSVGGLAGGPYEQYF.

The chain recombines TRBV5-6 with TRBJ1-1; no firm D call. Germline V gene data show CDR1 as SGHDT and CDR2 as YYEEEE. V was shortened by 6 bases and J by 1 base, with 16 bases between the two germline ends. CDR3 length equals 15 residues. The CDR3, as DNA: TGTGCCAGCAACTTTTTTTCGGCGGAGAACACTGAAGCTTTCTTT. Translated, it gives CASNFFSAENTEAFF.

This chain joins TRBV4-3 and TRBJ2-1; no reliable D call. The CDR3 loop spans 14 amino acids. Per the germline V gene, CDR1 is LGHNA and CDR2 is YSLEER. The ends were cut back, 4 bases at V and 4 bases at J, with 11 bases in the middle. CDR3 nucleotides: TGCGCCAGCAGCCCGCAAACAAATTACAATGAGCAGTTCTTC. Its translation: CASSPQTNYNEQFF.

In nucleotides, the CDR3 is TGTGCCAGCAGCTCGAGGACTAGCGGGTTCGCCACCGGGGAGCTGTTTTTT. Its translation: CASSSRTSGFATGELFF. This chain uses TRBV5-5 with TRBJ2-2, with 11 nucleotides matching TRBD2. The CDR3 is 17 residues long. The germline gives CDR1 SGHKS, CDR2 YYEKEE (reference sequence). Losses at the gene ends were 3 bases for V and 4 bases for J; bases not matched to a gene: 8.

V is TRBV25-1 and J is TRBJ1-2; tentative D call: TRBD1 (6 bases). V shed 4 bases and J shed 1 base, with 13 bases lying between them. Germline values: CDR1 MGHDK, CDR2 SYGVNS. The CDR3 loop spans 15 amino acids. Written as DNA, the CDR3 is TGTGCCAGCAGTGCCCAGGGGCACCTTAACTATGGCTACACCTTC. It specifies CASSAQGHLNYGYTF.